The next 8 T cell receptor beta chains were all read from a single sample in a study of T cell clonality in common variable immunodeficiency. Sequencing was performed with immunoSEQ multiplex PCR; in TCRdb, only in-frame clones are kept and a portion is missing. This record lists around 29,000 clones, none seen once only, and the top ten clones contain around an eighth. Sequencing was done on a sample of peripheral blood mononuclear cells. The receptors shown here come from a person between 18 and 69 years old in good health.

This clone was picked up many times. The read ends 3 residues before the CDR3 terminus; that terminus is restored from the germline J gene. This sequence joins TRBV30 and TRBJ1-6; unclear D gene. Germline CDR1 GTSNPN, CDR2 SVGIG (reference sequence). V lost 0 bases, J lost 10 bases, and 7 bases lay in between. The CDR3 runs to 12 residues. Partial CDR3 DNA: TGTGCCTGGAGTGTGCCCCTATCACCC. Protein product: CAWSVPLSP. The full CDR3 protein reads CAWSVPLSPLHF.

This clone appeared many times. The CDR3 DNA, read in part, is TGTGCCATCAGCCCTGATTCCGGAGCGGGAAACACC. This codes for CAISPDSGAGNT. The whole CDR3 is CAISPDSGAGNTIYF. The rearrangement uses TRBV10-3 and TRBJ1-3; D is uncertain. The sequence runs out 3 residues before the end of the CDR3; the remainder is reconstructed from the germline J gene. Germline loops: CDR1 ENHRY, CDR2 SYGVKD. CDR3 length: 15 amino acids. V lost 6 bases and J 4 bases, leaving 16 bases between the germline ends.

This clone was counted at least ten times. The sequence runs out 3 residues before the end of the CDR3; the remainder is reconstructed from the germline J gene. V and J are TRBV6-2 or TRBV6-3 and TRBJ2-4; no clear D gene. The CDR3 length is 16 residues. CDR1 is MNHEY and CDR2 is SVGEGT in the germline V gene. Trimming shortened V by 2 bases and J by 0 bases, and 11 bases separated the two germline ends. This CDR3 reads CASSYDTFIAKNIQYF. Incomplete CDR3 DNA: TGTGCCAGCAGTTACGACACATTCATAGCCAAAAACATT.

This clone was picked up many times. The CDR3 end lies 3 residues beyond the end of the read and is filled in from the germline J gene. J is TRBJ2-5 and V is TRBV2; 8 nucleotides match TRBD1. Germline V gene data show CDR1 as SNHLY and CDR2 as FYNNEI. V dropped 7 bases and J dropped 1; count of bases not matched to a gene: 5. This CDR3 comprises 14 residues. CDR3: CASKEDRAQETQYF. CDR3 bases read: TGTGCCAGCAAGGAGGACAGGGCCCAAGAGACC.

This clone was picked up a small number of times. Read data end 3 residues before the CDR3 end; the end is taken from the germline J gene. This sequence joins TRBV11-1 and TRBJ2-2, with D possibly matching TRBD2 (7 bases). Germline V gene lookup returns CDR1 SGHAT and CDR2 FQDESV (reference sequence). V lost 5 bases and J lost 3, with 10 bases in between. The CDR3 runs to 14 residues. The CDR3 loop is CASSRGGYTGELFF. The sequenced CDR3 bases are TGTGCCAGCAGCCGCGGGGGCTACACCGGGGAG.

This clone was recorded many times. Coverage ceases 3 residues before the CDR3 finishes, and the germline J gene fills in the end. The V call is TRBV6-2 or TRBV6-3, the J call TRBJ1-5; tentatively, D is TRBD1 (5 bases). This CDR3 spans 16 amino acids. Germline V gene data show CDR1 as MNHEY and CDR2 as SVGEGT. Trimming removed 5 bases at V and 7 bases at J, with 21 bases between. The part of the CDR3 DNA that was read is TGTGCCAGCAGTAAGCCGCAGGTGCAGGGAAAACAGCCC. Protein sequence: CASSKPQVQGKQP. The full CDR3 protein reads CASSKPQVQGKQPQHF.

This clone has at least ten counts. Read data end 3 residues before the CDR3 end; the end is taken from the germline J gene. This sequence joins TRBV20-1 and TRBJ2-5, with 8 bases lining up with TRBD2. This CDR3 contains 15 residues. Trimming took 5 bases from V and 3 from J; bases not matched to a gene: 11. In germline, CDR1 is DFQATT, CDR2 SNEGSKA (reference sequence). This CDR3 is CSARGTGTRKETQYF. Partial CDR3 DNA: TGCAGTGCTCGTGGAACTGGGACTAGAAAAGAGACC.

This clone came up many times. CDR3 sequence reads: CSARWTGVAHEGTDTQYF. The covered CDR3 bases are TGCAGTGCTAGGTGGACAGGGGTGGCCCATGAGGGCACAGATACG. The rearrangement links TRBV20-1 to TRBJ2-3, with 9 bases identical to TRBD1. The CDR3 end is not reached by the read, which stops 3 residues before it; the germline J gene fills it in. The junction had 14 bases not matched to a gene; V was cut back by 3 bases and J by 1 base. Germline V gives CDR1 DFQATT, CDR2 SNEGSKA (reference sequence). The CDR3 has 18 residues.